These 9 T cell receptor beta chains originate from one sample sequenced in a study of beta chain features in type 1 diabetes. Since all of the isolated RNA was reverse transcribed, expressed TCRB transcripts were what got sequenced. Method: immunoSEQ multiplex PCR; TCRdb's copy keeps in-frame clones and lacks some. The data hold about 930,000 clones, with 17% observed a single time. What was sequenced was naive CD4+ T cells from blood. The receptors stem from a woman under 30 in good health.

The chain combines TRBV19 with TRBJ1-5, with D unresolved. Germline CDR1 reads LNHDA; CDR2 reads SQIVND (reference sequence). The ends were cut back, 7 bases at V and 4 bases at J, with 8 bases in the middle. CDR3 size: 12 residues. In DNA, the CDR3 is TGTGCCAGTAATTTAGGTAATCAGCCCCAGCATTTT. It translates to CASNLGNQPQHF.

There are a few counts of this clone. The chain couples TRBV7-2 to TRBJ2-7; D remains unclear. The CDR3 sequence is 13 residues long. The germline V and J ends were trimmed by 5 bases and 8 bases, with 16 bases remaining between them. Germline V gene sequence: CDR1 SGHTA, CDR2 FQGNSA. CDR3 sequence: CASSPAPRLQQYF. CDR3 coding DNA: TGTGCCAGCAGCCCCGCCCCGCGCCTCCAGCAGTACTTC.

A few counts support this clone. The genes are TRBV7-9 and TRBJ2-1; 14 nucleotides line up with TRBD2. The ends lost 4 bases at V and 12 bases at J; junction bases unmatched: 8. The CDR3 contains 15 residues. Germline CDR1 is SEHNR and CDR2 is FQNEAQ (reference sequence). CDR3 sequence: CASSYGTSGSFMQFF. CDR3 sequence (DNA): TGTGCCAGCAGCTACGGGACTAGCGGGAGTTTCATGCAGTTCTTC.

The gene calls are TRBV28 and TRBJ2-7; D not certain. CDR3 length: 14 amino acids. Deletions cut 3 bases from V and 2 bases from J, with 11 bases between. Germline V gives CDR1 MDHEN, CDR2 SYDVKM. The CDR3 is CASSFGGITYEQYF. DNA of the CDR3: TGTGCCAGCAGTTTTGGCGGTATCACCTACGAGCAGTACTTC.

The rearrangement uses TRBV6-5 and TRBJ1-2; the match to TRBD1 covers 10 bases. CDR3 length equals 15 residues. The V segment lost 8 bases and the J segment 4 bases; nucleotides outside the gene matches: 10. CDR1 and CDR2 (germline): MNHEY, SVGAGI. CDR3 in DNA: TGTGCCAGCCGGGACAGGGGATCGGGAAGCTATGGCTACACCTTC. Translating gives CASRDRGSGSYGYTF.

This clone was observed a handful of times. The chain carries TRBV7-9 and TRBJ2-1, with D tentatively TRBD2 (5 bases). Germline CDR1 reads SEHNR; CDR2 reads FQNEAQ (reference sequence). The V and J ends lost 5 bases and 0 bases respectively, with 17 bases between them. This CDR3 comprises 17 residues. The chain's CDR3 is CASSPRTDSFSYNEQFF. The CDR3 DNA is TGTGCCAGCAGCCCCAGGACGGACTCTTTCTCCTACAATGAGCAGTTCTTC.

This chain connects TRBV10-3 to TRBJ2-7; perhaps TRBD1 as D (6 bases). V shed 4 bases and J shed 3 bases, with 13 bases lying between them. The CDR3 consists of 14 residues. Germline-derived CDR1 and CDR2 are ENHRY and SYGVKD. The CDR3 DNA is TGTGCCATCAGTGTCAGGGGTTTCGGCTACGAGCAGTACTTC. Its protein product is CAISVRGFGYEQYF.

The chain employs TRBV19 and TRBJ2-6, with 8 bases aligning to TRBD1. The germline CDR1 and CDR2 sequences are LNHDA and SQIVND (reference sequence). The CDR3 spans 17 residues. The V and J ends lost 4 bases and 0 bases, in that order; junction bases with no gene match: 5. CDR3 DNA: TGTGCCAGTAGTACCGGACAGGGTCGCTCTGGGGCCAACGTCCTGACTTTC. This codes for CASSTGQGRSGANVLTF.

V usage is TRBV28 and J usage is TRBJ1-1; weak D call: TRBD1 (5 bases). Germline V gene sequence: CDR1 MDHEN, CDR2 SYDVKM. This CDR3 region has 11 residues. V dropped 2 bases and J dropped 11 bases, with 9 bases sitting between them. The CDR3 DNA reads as TGTGCCAGCAGTTTACCAGGGAATGCTTTCTTT. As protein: CASSLPGNAFF.